One and the same sample provided the 30 T cell receptor beta chains below, sequenced in a study of breast tumors, draining lymph nodes, adjacent tissues. TCRdb fed the multiplex PCR reads into MiXCR, producing one record per CDR3 protein. The table lists approximately 52,000 distinct CDR3 sequences, under 45% of them singletons. Source material: breast tumor tissue. Receptors originate from a female donor with breast cancer. Some clones in this sample may be carry-over from other donors' samples.

This clonotype was seen at least ten times. The rearrangement joins TRBV20-1 to TRBJ2-7, with 11 bases fitting TRBD1. CDR3 length: 14 amino acids. The V gene end was trimmed by 6 bases and the J gene end by 3 bases; junction bases not matched to a gene: 7. Germline lookup yields CDR1 DFQATT and CDR2 SNEGSKA (reference sequence). The CDR3 sequence is CSATGQGAIYEQYF. The CDR3 DNA reads TGCAGTGCCACCGGACAGGGGGCTATCTACGAGCAGTACTTC.

A note on this clonotype: One end of the junction does not line up with germline, which may come from a read error. The rearrangement uses TRBV24-1 and TRBJ1-5, with D hard to call. The CDR3 has 13 residues. Germline V gene sequence: CDR1 KGHDR, CDR2 SFDVKD. The CDR3 region has the DNA TGTGCCACCAGTGACCCCTACAATGAGCCCCAGCATTTT. Its protein product is CATSDPYNEPQHF.

A note on this clonotype: The junction departs from germline at one end; a sequencing error may be responsible. The chain joins TRBV30 to TRBJ1-5, with D unclear. Germline V gives CDR1 GTSNPN, CDR2 SVGIG (reference sequence). The CDR3 is made up of 11 amino acids. The CDR3 DNA is TGTGCTTGGAGGGCGGATCAGCCCCAGCATTTT. Protein sequence: CAWRADQPQHF.

This clonotype was counted ten times or more. A much larger clone is a single base away; this may be a read error. J is TRBJ2-7 and V is TRBV9, with TRBD2 matching over 12 bases. The CDR3 is made up of 18 amino acids. Germline-derived CDR1 and CDR2 are SGDLS and YYNGEE. Trimming removed 3 bases from V and 6 bases from J; junction bases left unmatched: 16. The CDR3 nucleotides read TGTGCCAGCAGCGAAAGACTAGCGGGAGATGGCCCAACGGTCGAGCAGTACTTC. The encoded protein is CASSERLAGDGPTVEQYF.

This chain connects TRBV10-3 to TRBJ1-5, with 8 bases that match TRBD1. The CDR3 totals 16 residues. Germline-derived CDR1 and CDR2 are ENHRY and SYGVKD. J lost 8 bases, V lost 0 bases, and 9 bases had no gene match. The CDR3 here is CAISESIQGAYEPQHF. In nucleotides, the CDR3 is TGTGCCATCAGTGAGTCGATCCAGGGGGCTTACGAGCCCCAGCATTTT.

This clonotype has at least ten counts. DNA of the CDR3: TGTGCCAGCAGGATCCGCGGGAGGTTGGGCGAGCAGTACTTC. Encoded protein: CASRIRGRLGEQYF. The V gene is TRBV28, the J gene TRBJ2-7, with 8 bases fitting TRBD2. J lost 6 bases, V lost 6 bases, and 10 bases had no gene match. The CDR3 runs to 14 residues. Germline lookup yields CDR1 MDHEN and CDR2 SYDVKM.

This clonotype was counted ten times or more. A much larger clone is a single base away; this may be a read error. The J gene is TRBJ2-7, the V gene TRBV5-8; D remains unclear. This CDR3 is built from 15 residues. V shed 0 bases and J shed 4 bases, with 14 bases lying between them. Germline CDR1 reads SGHTS; CDR2 reads YDEGEE. In DNA, the CDR3 is TGTGCCAGCAGCTTGGGGGCAGCGCTTTTGTACGAGCAGTACTTC. As protein: CASSLGAALLYEQYF.

This clonotype was seen ten or more times. The chain employs TRBV6-1 and TRBJ1-5; D is ambiguous. V lost 2 bases to trimming and J lost 0 bases, with 11 bases between them. The CDR3 contains 16 residues. Germline CDR1 MNHNS, CDR2 SASEGT. CDR3 residues: CASSERRTSSNQPQHF. As DNA, the CDR3 is TGTGCCAGCAGTGAAAGAAGGACGAGTAGCAATCAGCCCCAGCATTTT.

This clonotype appeared many times. J is TRBJ2-3 and V is TRBV27; 14 nucleotides line up with TRBD2. Germline CDR1 reads MNHEY; CDR2 reads SMNVEV (reference sequence). The CDR3 has 16 amino acids. The junction had 6 bases not matched to a gene; V was cut back by 4 bases and J by 6 bases. The CDR3 nucleotides are TGTGCCAGCAGTTCCGGACTAGCGGGAGGTATTGATACGCAGTATTTT. Translation: CASSSGLAGGIDTQYF.

At least ten counts were recorded for this clonotype. This chain links TRBV19 with TRBJ2-5, with 9 bases matching TRBD2. This CDR3 contains 15 residues. Germline values: CDR1 LNHDA, CDR2 SQIVND (reference sequence). The junction had 9 bases not matched to a gene; V was cut back by 6 bases and J by 4 bases. CDR3 sequence reads: CASRRRPSGVETQYF. The CDR3 nucleotides read TGTGCCAGTAGACGCAGGCCTAGCGGGGTAGAGACCCAGTACTTC.

In this sample, this clonotype turned up many times. This chain joins TRBV6-1 and TRBJ1-5; D gene uncertain. The germline CDR1 and CDR2 sequences are MNHNS and SASEGT. CDR3 length: 11 amino acids. Trimming removed 2 bases at V and 6 bases at J, with 2 bases between. The CDR3 loop reads CASSETQPQHF. In nucleotides, the CDR3 is TGTGCCAGCAGTGAAACTCAGCCCCAGCATTTT.

This clonotype was seen only once. The chain joins TRBV5-1 to TRBJ1-5, with a tentative D call TRBD1 (6 bases). This CDR3 has 13 residues. The germline V gene has CDR1 SGHRS and CDR2 YFSETQ. Trimming removed 5 bases at V and 11 bases at J, with 17 bases between. CDR3 loop: CASRIGDKETQHF. DNA for the CDR3: TGCGCCAGCAGGATCGGGGACAAGGAGACCCAGCATTTT.

The table lists this clonotype with a few counts. This likely comes from a read error, as the CDR3 has no conserved phenylalanine or tryptophan at its end. The DNA is left out, because the CDR3 cannot be placed on it with certainty; the CDR3 is given as TCRdb lists it. The chain has TRBV4-3 and TRBJ2-7; the table's D call TRBD2 went unverified against the DNA. Germline V CDR1 and CDR2: LGHNA, YSLEER. With termini counted, the CDR3 has 10 amino acids. The CDR3 sequence is CASSQDGLAG.

In its sample, this clonotype was seen many times. V and J are TRBV5-1 and TRBJ2-3, with D tentatively TRBD2 (5 bases). Germline CDR1 reads SGHRS; CDR2 reads YFSETQ. V was cut by 4 bases and J by 4 bases, with 10 bases left in between. The CDR3 has 13 amino acids. For the CDR3, the DNA is TGCGCCAGCAGCGATATGCGGGCAGATACGCAGTATTTT. It yields the protein CASSDMRADTQYF.

This clonotype was detected many times. V usage is TRBV6-5 and J usage is TRBJ1-2, with TRBD1 identical over 7 bases. Per the germline V gene, CDR1 is MNHEY and CDR2 is SVGAGI. The CDR3 has 15 residues. Trimming at V came to 7 bases and at J to 4 bases, leaving 12 bases not matched to a gene. CDR3 sequence (DNA): TGTGCCAGCATAACCTACGGCGCAGGGGGCTATGGCTACACCTTC. Amino acid sequence: CASITYGAGGYGYTF.

This clonotype was counted between two and nine times. Germline and junction disagree at one end, which may indicate a read error. The V and J genes are TRBV6-2 or TRBV6-3 and TRBJ1-2; no clear D gene. CDR1 MNHEY and CDR2 SVGEGT come from the germline V gene. This CDR3 is built from 18 residues. The CDR3, as DNA: TGTGCCAGCAGTCACTCGGAACTACCTAACACGGTTCTCTATGGCTACACCTTC. Amino acids: CASSHSELPNTVLYGYTF.

This clonotype was found many times. The chain couples TRBV7-2 to TRBJ2-2, with D uncertain. V lost 3 bases to trimming and J lost 0 bases, with 5 bases between them. Looked up from germline, CDR1 is SGHTA and CDR2 is FQGNSA. The CDR3 loop spans 14 amino acids. The CDR3 spells CASSFSSNTGELFF. The CDR3 DNA reads as TGTGCCAGCAGCTTTAGTTCGAACACCGGGGAGCTGTTTTTT.

At least ten counts were recorded for this clonotype. This rearrangement joins TRBV6-4 to TRBJ1-5; D uncertain. V lost 1 base and J 0 bases, leaving 25 bases between the germline ends. Germline CDR1 reads MRHNA; CDR2 reads SNTAGT. This CDR3 comprises 21 residues. The CDR3 DNA follows: TGTGCCAGCAGTGACTTCCACCAAAGGGCCCCTACGTTATATAGCAATCAGCCCCAGCATTTT. It codes for CASSDFHQRAPTLYSNQPQHF.

This clonotype was seen many times. The chain combines TRBV19 with TRBJ2-1; 7 nucleotides agree with TRBD2. The V and J ends lost 3 bases and 4 bases, in that order; junction bases with no gene match: 6. This CDR3 spans 15 amino acids. Germline assignment: CDR1 LNHDA and CDR2 SQIVND (reference sequence). CDR3 DNA sequence: TGTGCCAGTAGTATTCGGACTAGTAGTTACAATGAGCAGTTCTTC. Its protein is CASSIRTSSYNEQFF.

In its sample, this clonotype was seen once. The chain combines TRBV5-4 with TRBJ2-7; 13 bases agree with TRBD2. From germline, CDR1 is SGHNT and CDR2 YYREEE (reference sequence). This CDR3 has 17 residues. The J segment lost 3 bases and the V segment lost 0 bases, leaving 6 bases of the junction unmatched. The CDR3 region is CASSLAGTSGNNYEQYF. DNA for the CDR3: TGTGCCAGCAGCTTGGCCGGGACTAGCGGGAACAACTACGAGCAGTACTTC.

On this clonotype itself: This may come from a read error, since a much larger clone is one base off. The chain uses TRBV5-5 and TRBJ2-7; possible D gene TRBD2, 7 bases. CDR3 length: 12 residues. Trimming took 5 bases from V and 6 from J, leaving 12 bases between them. Germline loops: CDR1 SGHKS, CDR2 YYEKEE (reference sequence). The CDR3 here is CASRGGPSEQYF. CDR3 sequence (DNA): TGTGCCAGCAGGGGGGGGCCCTCCGAGCAGTACTTC.

This clonotype showed up many times. The chain employs TRBV29-1 and TRBJ2-5; D unresolved. Trimming removed 3 bases at V and 5 bases at J, with 10 bases between. Per germline, CDR1 SQVTM and CDR2 ANQGSEA. This CDR3 contains 12 residues. As DNA, the CDR3 is TGCAGCGTTGAGTTCACGCGGGAGACCCAGTACTTC. The encoded protein is CSVEFTRETQYF.

The chain employs TRBV7-9 and TRBJ2-5; the D gene is possibly TRBD1 (6 bases). Germline V CDR1 and CDR2: SEHNR, FQNEAQ (reference sequence). Trimming took 7 bases from V and 0 from J, leaving 12 bases between them. The CDR3 has 14 residues. The CDR3 is CASNNRDNQETQYF. CDR3 in DNA: TGTGCCAGCAACAACAGGGACAACCAAGAGACCCAGTACTTC. Supplemented by reference TRBV7-9 and TRBJ2-5, the full variable domain reads DTGVSQNPRHKITKRGQNVTFRCDPISEHNRLYWYRQTLGQGPEFLTYFQNEAQLEKSRLLSDRFSAERPKGSFSTLEIQRTEQGDSAMYLCASNNRDNQETQYFGPGTRLLVL.

This clonotype has at least ten counts. The V and J genes are TRBV9 and TRBJ2-2; D unclear. Germline V lookup: CDR1 SGDLS, CDR2 YYNGEE. V lost 2 bases to trimming and J lost 0 bases, with 8 bases between them. CDR3 length: 15 amino acids. CDR3 nucleotide sequence: TGTGCCAGCAGCGTGGGCAGACCGAACACCGGGGAGCTGTTTTTT. This gives the protein CASSVGRPNTGELFF. Complete variable domain (other parts from reference TRBV9 and TRBJ2-2): DSGVTQTPKHLITATGQRVTLRCSPRSGDLSVYWYQQSLDQGLQFLIQYYNGEERAKGNILERFSAQQFPDLHSELNLSSLELGDSALYFCASSVGRPNTGELFFGEGSRLTVL.

This clonotype was found many times. The genes are TRBV11-2 and TRBJ2-7; the D call may be TRBD1 or TRBD2 (6 bases each). CDR1 and CDR2 from the germline V gene are SGHAT and FQNNGV. V was clipped by 2 bases and J by 4 bases, with 12 bases between them. This CDR3 comprises 14 residues. In DNA form, the CDR3 reads TGTGCCAGCAGCTTAACTAGGGGGGTTTACGAGCAGTACTTC. This translates into CASSLTRGVYEQYF.

This clonotype showed up many times. The V gene is TRBV30, the J gene TRBJ2-5, with no clear D. V was pared by 0 bases and J by 4 bases, with 9 bases between. Germline CDR1 and CDR2: GTSNPN and SVGIG (reference sequence). The CDR3 is 13 amino acids. The CDR3 sequence is CAWSVVGSETQYF. CDR3 DNA sequence: TGTGCCTGGAGTGTAGTGGGGTCAGAGACCCAGTACTTC.

As regards this clonotype: The junction and the germline gene differ at one end; a read error may be behind it. V usage is TRBV5-4 and J usage is TRBJ2-1; D is unresolved. This CDR3 spans 14 amino acids. Germline-derived CDR1 and CDR2 are SGHNT and YYREEE (reference sequence). DNA for the CDR3: TGTGCTAGCAGCTTGGGTGGCGCAAACAATGAGCAGTTCTTC. Its protein is CASSLGGANNEQFF.

In nucleotides, the CDR3 is TGTGCCAGCAGCCAATGGGGACAGGGAGGGAATCAGCCCCAGCATTTT. Amino acids: CASSQWGQGGNQPQHF. V is TRBV5-5 and J is TRBJ1-5, with 9 positions matching TRBD1. The V gene end was trimmed by 4 bases and the J gene end by 4 bases; junction bases not matched to a gene: 9. The CDR3 runs 16 residues. CDR1 and CDR2 from the germline V gene are SGHKS and YYEKEE (reference sequence).

The table lists this clonotype with many counts. V and J are TRBV20-1 and TRBJ2-4, with D perhaps TRBD1 or TRBD2 (6 bases each). V dropped 6 bases and J dropped 0 bases, with 15 bases sitting between them. CDR1 and CDR2 from the germline V gene are DFQATT and SNEGSKA (reference sequence). This CDR3 has 15 residues. DNA for the CDR3: TGCAGTGCCCCCAAGGGGGAGGTAGCCAAAAACATTCAGTACTTC. Amino acid sequence: CSAPKGEVAKNIQYF.

This clonotype came up once. One junction end does not reproduce the germline sequence, and a read error may be involved. The V call is TRBV7-2, the J call TRBJ2-1; 8 bases match TRBD2. The CDR3 has 15 amino acids. CDR1 is SGHTA and CDR2 is FQGNSA in the germline V gene. This CDR3 is CASSFTRLAYHEQLF. Here the CDR3 DNA reads TGTGCCAGCAGCTTCACGAGACTAGCGTACCATGAGCAGCTCTTC.